This entry lists 14 T cell receptor beta chains sequenced from one sample in a study of human T cells and chemical hapten exposure (dated by TCRdb to about 2021). Receptors were amplified or captured by 5' RACE. The sample was run on an Illumina MiSeq. The public reads were reanalyzed by TCRdb: fastp trimming at Q25, MiXCR alignment, in-frame beta chains only. Every CDR3 protein is listed once, alongside the most common genes and DNA of its rows. The sample table shows about 140,000 distinct CDR3 sequences, and over 3.5% are seen once. The top ten clones comprise 1.3% to 1.5% of the sample. Total RNA was extracted from unfractionated whole blood collected in Tempus Blood RNA tubes. The source of these receptors is a female donor in good health.

Points on this clonotype: With a much larger clone just one base away, this may be a read error. The J gene is TRBJ1-2, the V gene TRBV20-1, with D tentatively TRBD1 (5 bases). Per the germline V gene, CDR1 is DFQATT and CDR2 is SNEGSKA (reference sequence). CDR3 size: 14 residues. In DNA, the CDR3 is TGCAGTGCTATGACAAGGGACGCTAACTATGGCTACAACTTC. It specifies CSAMTRDANYGYNF.

This clonotype was recorded many times. V usage is TRBV11-2 and J usage is TRBJ2-2; the match to TRBD2 covers 14 bases. The CDR3 loop spans 20 amino acids. Germline assignment: CDR1 SGHAT and CDR2 FQNNGV. The J segment lost 1 base and the V segment lost 5 bases, leaving 12 bases of the junction unmatched. The DNA of the CDR3 is TGTGCCAGCAGCCTCTCTTTGGGACTAGCGGGGGCGGAGAACACCGGGGAGCTGTTTTTT. Protein: CASSLSLGLAGAENTGELFF.

This clonotype was detected ten times or more. The rearrangement links TRBV27 to TRBJ1-2; the D is unclear. V was shortened by 6 bases and J by 4 bases, with 15 bases between the two germline ends. CDR1 is MNHEY, CDR2 SMNVEV, per germline (reference sequence). The CDR3 is made up of 14 amino acids. This chain's CDR3 is CASRHTRQVYGYTF. The CDR3 bases are TGTGCCAGCAGGCATACTAGGCAGGTCTATGGCTACACCTTC.

Note on this clonotype: Being one base from a much bigger clone, this may be a read error. The chain couples TRBV3-1 to TRBJ1-1; a weak D match, TRBD1 (5 bases). There are 12 residues in the CDR3. CDR1 and CDR2 (germline): LGHDT, YNNKEL (reference sequence). The ends were cut back, 7 bases at V and 4 bases at J, with 10 bases in the middle. The CDR3 DNA is TGTGCCAGCAAATGCGGGGGCACTGAAGCTTTCTTT. Amino acid sequence: CASKCGGTEAFF.

This clonotype was observed a few times. One end of the junction fails to match germline, which may point to a read error. The rearrangement joins TRBV20-1 to TRBJ1-6; 8 bases line up with TRBD1. The CDR3 totals 16 residues. In germline, CDR1 is DFQATT, CDR2 SNEGSKA (reference sequence). The CDR3 DNA reads as TGCAGTGCTAGAGATAGGACAGGGTTTTATAATGCACCCCTCCACTTT. This codes for CSARDRTGFYNAPLHF.

At least ten counts were recorded for this clonotype. The chain uses TRBV5-1 and TRBJ1-5; D not resolved. CDR1 and CDR2 (germline): SGHRS, YFSETQ. V lost 4 bases and J lost 1, with 18 bases in between. This CDR3 region has 17 residues. CDR3 in amino acids: CASSRSDRGESNQPQHF. CDR3 DNA sequence: TGCGCCAGCAGCCGCAGCGACCGTGGCGAAAGCAATCAGCCCCAGCATTTT.

This clonotype was detected ten times or more. The V gene is TRBV6-6, the J gene TRBJ2-1; a weak D match, TRBD1 (6 bases). This CDR3 is built from 15 residues. V lost 6 bases and J lost 3, with 15 bases in between. CDR1 is MNHNY, CDR2 SVGAGI, per germline (reference sequence). CDR3 bases: TGTGCCAGCAGGGGACATATGAACTTCTACAATGAGCAGTTCTTC. Protein: CASRGHMNFYNEQFF.

This clonotype was detected ten times or more. The chain uses TRBV5-1 and TRBJ2-1; weak D call: TRBD2 (6 bases). In germline, CDR1 is SGHRS, CDR2 YFSETQ. Trimming cost V 2 bases and J 0 bases, with 6 bases left between them. The CDR3 spans 14 residues. For the CDR3, the DNA is TGCGCCAGCAGCTTCGGGAGCTCCTACAATGAGCAGTTCTTC. Translating gives CASSFGSSYNEQFF.

This clonotype came up many times. The chain employs TRBV28 and TRBJ2-2; no reliable D call. Trimming removed 5 bases from V and 10 bases from J, with 11 bases in between. Germline lookup yields CDR1 MDHEN and CDR2 SYDVKM. CDR3 length equals 12 residues. The CDR3 sequence is CASSPTISELFF. The CDR3, as DNA: TGTGCCAGCAGTCCCACAATATCGGAGCTGTTTTTT.

At least ten counts were recorded for this clonotype. The V and J genes are TRBV28 and TRBJ2-5; 7 nucleotides line up with TRBD1. With V trimmed by 6 bases and J by 1 base, 5 bases remained unmatched. Germline V gene lookup returns CDR1 MDHEN and CDR2 SYDVKM. There are 14 residues in the CDR3. For the CDR3, the DNA is TGTGCCAGCAGCCCAGGACAGGCCCAAGAGACCCAGTACTTC. This translates into CASSPGQAQETQYF.

This clonotype was recorded at least ten times. V usage is TRBV7-2 and J usage is TRBJ2-7; TRBD2 might be the D (6 bases). CDR1 is SGHTA, CDR2 FQGNSA, per germline. The CDR3 is made up of 14 amino acids. V was clipped by 5 bases and J by 6 bases, with 17 bases between them. DNA for the CDR3: TGTGCCAGCAGCACACGACTAGGGAGGCGCGAGCAGTACTTC. Translation: CASSTRLGRREQYF. The entire variable domain, with the rest obtained from reference TRBV7-2 and TRBJ2-7, is as follows: GAGVSQSPSNKVTEKGKDVELRCDPISGHTALYWYRQSLGQGLEFLIYFQGNSAPDKSGLPSDRFSAERTGGSVSTLTIQRTQQEDSAVYLCASSTRLGRREQYFGPGTRLTVT.

Ten or more counts support this clonotype. This chain links TRBV12-3 or TRBV12-4 with TRBJ1-5, with TRBD1 identical over 7 bases. The junction had 6 bases not matched to a gene; V was cut back by 5 bases and J by 2 bases. CDR3 length: 15 residues. CDR3 amino acids: CASSEGAWGNQPQHF. The CDR3 coding sequence is TGTGCCAGCAGTGAGGGGGCCTGGGGCAATCAGCCCCAGCATTTT.

In this sample, this clonotype turned up many times. The chain links TRBV6-6 to TRBJ1-5, with D maybe TRBD1 (6 bases). V was shortened by 6 bases and J by 3 bases, with 18 bases between the two germline ends. The CDR3 runs 16 residues. CDR1 is MNHNY, CDR2 SVGAGI, per germline (reference sequence). The CDR3 DNA is TGTGCCAGCAGGGGAACAGGGAGAGGGGACAATCAGCCCCAGCATTTT. Its translation is CASRGTGRGDNQPQHF.

This clonotype occurred many times. A much larger clonotype is one base distant, so this may be a read error. The rearrangement joins TRBV4-3 to TRBJ2-3, with D perhaps TRBD2 (5 bases). This CDR3 has 17 amino acids. The V end lost 1 base, the J end lost 0 bases, and 14 bases lay between the germline ends. The germline V gene encodes CDR1 LGHNA and CDR2 YSLEER. CDR3 DNA sequence: TGCGCCAGCAGCCAAGCGATAGGACTTAGCAGCACAGATACGCAGTATTTT. Amino acids: CASSQAIGLSSTDTQYF.